The 31 T cell receptor beta chains listed next were all sequenced from one sample in a study of control samples from healthy donors and cancer patients. Measured with immunoSEQ multiplex PCR; TCRdb has only the in-frame clones, and not every one. The table records some 120,000 clones, roughly 87% of them present only once. The sample comprised blood. These receptor sequences come from a man between 35 and 55 years old in good health.

Only one count was recorded for this clone. The CDR3 here is CSVGGPTGIAGELFF. The CDR3 nucleotides read TGCAGCGTTGGGGGCCCCACAGGGATCGCCGGGGAGCTGTTTTTT. The chain uses TRBV29-1 and TRBJ2-2; TRBD1 is a possible D gene (6 bases). The germline gives CDR1 SQVTM, CDR2 ANQGSEA. Trimming pared 4 bases from V and 6 bases from J, leaving 18 bases between. The CDR3 consists of 15 residues.

The genes are TRBV24-1 and TRBJ2-3; possibly TRBD1 for D (5 bases). This CDR3 contains 15 residues. V gave up 1 base and J gave up 2 bases, with 9 bases separating them. Germline V lookup: CDR1 KGHDR, CDR2 SFDVKD. The CDR3 DNA reads as TGTGCCACCAGTGATTTCCAGGACAACACAGATACGCAGTATTTT. This encodes CATSDFQDNTDTQYF.

The chain combines TRBV25-1 with TRBJ1-5, with D perhaps matching TRBD1 (5 bases). CDR3 length equals 15 residues. Germline V gives CDR1 MGHDK, CDR2 SYGVNS. V lost 6 bases and J 2 bases, leaving 14 bases between the germline ends. Here the CDR3 reads CASRDGGAGNQPQHF. The CDR3, as DNA: TGTGCCAGCAGAGATGGTGGGGCGGGCAATCAGCCCCAGCATTTT.

This clone was counted between two and nine times. The J gene is TRBJ2-7, the V gene TRBV7-2; D remains ambiguous. The V and J ends lost 5 bases and 1 base respectively, with 12 bases between them. The CDR3 consists of 14 residues. From germline, CDR1 is SGHTA and CDR2 FQGNSA. The CDR3 nucleotides read TGTGCCAGCAGCACTGATCGACGGTCCTACGAGCAGTACTTC. This encodes CASSTDRRSYEQYF.

The CDR3: CASSELGVRETQYF. CDR3 DNA: TGTGCCAGCAGTGAATTGGGGGTCCGGGAGACCCAGTACTTC. V usage is TRBV2 and J usage is TRBJ2-5; perhaps D is TRBD1 or TRBD2 (5 bases each). Trimming shortened V by 2 bases and J by 5 bases, and 12 bases separated the two germline ends. Germline values: CDR1 SNHLY, CDR2 FYNNEI. The CDR3 is 14 residues long.

CDR3 loop: CASSSANSRGAEAFF. The DNA for the CDR3 is TGTGCCAGCAGCTCGGCGAACTCTCGAGGGGCTGAAGCTTTCTTT. The chain combines TRBV7-3 with TRBJ1-1, with D tentatively TRBD1 (5 bases). Trimming took 4 bases from V and 6 from J, leaving 18 bases between them. Germline CDR1 and CDR2: SGHTA and FQGTGA. The CDR3 sequence is 15 residues long.

The chain joins TRBV9 to TRBJ2-2; D perhaps matches TRBD1 (6 bases). Germline V gene lookup returns CDR1 SGDLS and CDR2 YYNGEE. There are 11 residues in the CDR3. V was trimmed by 8 bases and J by 7 bases, leaving 9 bases between them. CDR3 loop: CASTGYGELFF. The CDR3 DNA follows: TGTGCCAGTACAGGGTACGGGGAGCTGTTTTTT.

The sample holds one count of this clone. The chain couples TRBV6-2 or TRBV6-3 to TRBJ2-7, with D possibly being TRBD2 (6 bases). The CDR3 covers 15 residues. Germline assignment: CDR1 MNHEY and CDR2 SVGEGT. The V end lost 2 bases, the J end lost 3 bases, and 14 bases lay between the germline ends. CDR3 region: CASSYPYGSLYEQYF. The DNA for the CDR3 is TGTGCCAGCAGTTACCCATACGGGAGCCTCTACGAGCAGTACTTC.

Only one count was recorded for this clone. The CDR3 is CASSLWANTEAFF. The CDR3 DNA follows: TGTGCCAGCAGCTTATGGGCGAACACTGAAGCTTTCTTT. V gene TRBV5-5 combines with J gene TRBJ1-1; D uncertain. The CDR3 is 13 residues long. The V end lost 2 bases, the J end lost 1 base, and 6 bases lay between the germline ends. Germline V lookup: CDR1 SGHKS, CDR2 YYEKEE (reference sequence).

The chain couples TRBV9 to TRBJ2-3; 11 bases line up with TRBD2. V trimming: 1 base; J trimming: 5 bases; junction bases outside the gene matches: 9. The CDR3 runs 17 residues. Germline values: CDR1 SGDLS, CDR2 YYNGEE. The CDR3 reads CASSVLAGGGSGDTQYF. CDR3 bases: TGTGCCAGCAGCGTACTAGCGGGGGGAGGTTCGGGAGATACGCAGTATTTT.

This clone has just one count. V and J are TRBV29-1 and TRBJ1-2; D is perhaps TRBD1 (5 bases). Germline assignment: CDR1 SQVTM and CDR2 ANQGSEA. This CDR3 contains 12 residues. Between the trimmed V and J ends, which lost 6 bases and 4 bases, there was a span of 12 bases. In nucleotides, the CDR3 is TGCAGCGTACCAGAAGGGGTCTATGGCTACACCTTC. It translates to CSVPEGVYGYTF.

The genes are TRBV6-1 and TRBJ1-2; a weak D match, TRBD1 (6 bases). The germline gives CDR1 MNHNS, CDR2 SASEGT. The CDR3 covers 16 residues. V lost 2 bases, J lost 8 bases, and 21 bases lay in between. In DNA form, the CDR3 reads TGTGCCAGCAGTGAACTATACCGGGACAACCGAGGCGGCTACACCTTC. This gives the protein CASSELYRDNRGGYTF.

This rearrangement joins TRBV7-9 to TRBJ1-2; D remains unclear. The V gene's germline CDR1 is SEHNR and CDR2 FQNEAQ (reference sequence). Trimming stripped 2 bases from V and 6 bases from J, with 13 bases between. This CDR3 is built from 14 residues. The CDR3 spells CASSLWPDPDGYTF. The DNA for the CDR3 is TGTGCCAGCAGCTTATGGCCAGACCCCGATGGCTACACCTTC.

V usage is TRBV18 and J usage is TRBJ1-1; D unclear. This CDR3 is 10 amino acids long. The germline V gene encodes CDR1 KGHSH and CDR2 LQKENI. Trimming left V 9 bases short and J 4 bases short, with 6 bases between. The chain's CDR3 is CASRGTEAFF. For the CDR3, the DNA is TGTGCCAGTCGGGGCACTGAAGCTTTCTTT. The full variable domain, in which reference TRBV18 and TRBJ1-1 provide the parts outside the CDR3, is NAGVMQNPRHLVRRRGQEARLRCSPMKGHSHVYWYRQLPEEGLKFMVYLQKENIIDESGMPKERFSAEFPKEGPSILRIQQVVRGDSAAYFCASRGTEAFFGQGTRLTVV.

To note about this clone: The junction differs from germline at one of its ends, possibly a read error. The sample carries other DNA sequences with the same CDR3. The chain combines TRBV4-1 with TRBJ2-7; D perhaps matches TRBD1 (6 bases). The CDR3 spans 16 residues. Germline values: CDR1 MGHRA, CDR2 YSYEKL. In DNA, the CDR3 is TGCGCCAGTAGCCAAGGTAACAGGGACCTCCATTACGAGCAGTACTTC. It yields the protein CASSQGNRDLHYEQYF.

CDR3 nucleotide sequence: TGTGCCAGCAGCTTATGGGCTAGCGGGGGTAGCACAGATACGCAGTATTTT. Translated, it gives CASSLWASGGSTDTQYF. J is TRBJ2-3 and V is TRBV7-3; 10 nucleotides align to TRBD2. J gave up 0 bases and V 2 bases, and 5 bases lay outside the gene matches. Germline lookup yields CDR1 SGHTA and CDR2 FQGTGA. CDR3 length: 17 amino acids.

Note on this clone: Other DNA sequences in this sample translate to the same CDR3. The rearrangement links TRBV7-2 to TRBJ2-2; D is ambiguous. The germline V gene has CDR1 SGHTA and CDR2 FQGNSA. The CDR3 contains 16 residues. With 5 bases removed from V and 6 bases from J, the gap between germline ends came to 19 bases. CDR3 sequence reads: CASSPPAKAGAGELFF. In nucleotides, the CDR3 is TGTGCCAGCAGCCCTCCTGCGAAGGCTGGGGCCGGGGAGCTGTTTTTT.

This clone turned up a few times. This chain links TRBV11-3 with TRBJ1-3; no clear D gene. The CDR3 extends over 15 amino acids. The germline gives CDR1 SGHNT, CDR2 YENEEA. V lost 3 bases and J lost 0, with 9 bases in between. In DNA, the CDR3 is TGTGCCAGCAGCTTGATGCCCGGCTCTGGAAACACCATATATTTT. Translated, it gives CASSLMPGSGNTIYF.

The chain combines TRBV28 with TRBJ1-1; no definite D call. This CDR3 is 11 amino acids long. Germline lookup yields CDR1 MDHEN and CDR2 SYDVKM. V was trimmed by 7 bases and J by 11 bases, leaving 14 bases between them. Here the CDR3 DNA reads TGTGCCAGCAATGACCCATCGAGGGCTTTCTTT. It encodes CASNDPSRAFF.

CDR3 region: CASSLVPAGTDTQYF. The CDR3 DNA is TGTGCCAGCAGCTTAGTCCCAGCGGGGACAGATACGCAGTATTTT. The chain joins TRBV7-2 to TRBJ2-3, with 7 positions matching TRBD2. The CDR3 spans 15 residues. With V trimmed by 1 base and J by 3 bases, 4 bases remained unmatched. Germline V CDR1 and CDR2: SGHTA, FQGNSA.

Concerning this clone: This sample also contains other DNA sequences that code for the same CDR3. The chain recombines TRBV6-5 with TRBJ2-3; D remains unclear. This CDR3 comprises 13 residues. Trimming took 2 bases from V and 1 from J, leaving 4 bases between them. Germline CDR1 is MNHEY and CDR2 is SVGAGI. Written as DNA, the CDR3 is TGTGCCAGCAGTTACGGGGGCACAGATACGCAGTATTTT. Amino acid sequence: CASSYGGTDTQYF.

V gene TRBV10-1 combines with J gene TRBJ2-2; D assignment may be TRBD1 or TRBD2 (5 bases each). Trimming removed 10 bases at V and 5 bases at J, with 14 bases between. The V gene's germline CDR1 is WNHNN and CDR2 SYGVQD (reference sequence). The CDR3 extends over 13 amino acids. DNA for the CDR3: TGCGCCATCCCGGGACGGGTTACCGGGGAGCTGTTTTTT. Protein sequence: CAIPGRVTGELFF.

This rearrangement joins TRBV25-1 to TRBJ2-2; 9 bases are a match to TRBD1. The ends lost 7 bases at V and 2 bases at J; junction bases unmatched: 8. The germline V gene encodes CDR1 MGHDK and CDR2 SYGVNS. The CDR3 consists of 16 residues. The DNA for the CDR3 is TGTGCCAGCACCCTAGGGGACAGGGATAACACCGGGGAGCTGTTTTTT. Amino acid sequence: CASTLGDRDNTGELFF. The entire variable domain, with the rest obtained from reference TRBV25-1 and TRBJ2-2, is as follows: EADIYQTPRYLVIGTGKKITLECSQTMGHDKMYWYQQDPGMELHLIHYSYGVNSTEKGDLSSESTVSRIRTEHFPLTLESARPSHTSQYLCASTLGDRDNTGELFFGEGSRLTVL.

The chain recombines TRBV19 with TRBJ1-4, with TRBD1 matching 11 bases. Trimming removed 7 bases from V and 7 bases from J; junction bases left unmatched: 5. Per germline, CDR1 LNHDA and CDR2 SQIVND (reference sequence). The CDR3 extends over 14 amino acids. CDR3: CASNTGTGGEKLFF. The CDR3 DNA sequence: TGTGCCAGTAATACCGGGACAGGGGGTGAAAAACTGTTTTTT. Full variable domain (missing parts from reference TRBV19 and TRBJ1-4): DGGITQSPKYLFRKEGQNVTLSCEQNLNHDAMYWYRQDPGQGLRLIYYSQIVNDFQKGDIAEGYSVSREKKESFPLTVTSAQKNPTAFYLCASNTGTGGEKLFFGSGTQLSVL.

The CDR3 loop reads CASGLVLGADGNTIYF. The CDR3, as DNA: TGTGCTAGTGGTTTGGTACTGGGCGCGGATGGAAACACCATATATTTT. V gene TRBV12-5 combines with J gene TRBJ1-3, with unresolved D. V was cut by 0 bases and J by 3 bases, with 12 bases left in between. Germline values: CDR1 LGHNT, CDR2 FRNRAP. The CDR3 totals 16 residues.

The chain is built from TRBV7-2 and TRBJ1-2; D is perhaps TRBD1 (5 bases). Trimming pared 4 bases from V and 8 bases from J, leaving 20 bases between. Germline assignment: CDR1 SGHTA and CDR2 FQGNSA. The length of the CDR3 is 15 residues. CDR3 coding DNA: TGTGCCAGCAGCTCAATAATTAGGGGATTTCAAGGCTACACCTTC. Its translation is CASSSIIRGFQGYTF.

CDR3 sequence: CASSGFQGAPIAFF. The CDR3 coding sequence is TGTGCCAGCAGTGGGTTTCAGGGGGCGCCTATAGCTTTCTTT. J is TRBJ1-1 and V is TRBV6-6, with 8 bases matching TRBD1. The junction had 12 bases not matched to a gene; V was cut back by 5 bases and J by 10 bases. Germline V CDR1 and CDR2: MNHNY, SVGAGI (reference sequence). The CDR3 sequence is 14 residues long.

The genes are TRBV11-2 and TRBJ1-2; 7 bases agree with TRBD1. The CDR3 is 14 amino acids. Germline V lookup: CDR1 SGHAT, CDR2 FQNNGV. J was trimmed by 7 bases and V by 1 base; bases with no gene match: 6. This CDR3 is CASSLGTGIVGYTF. CDR3 sequence (DNA): TGTGCCAGCAGCTTAGGGACAGGAATAGTTGGCTACACCTTC.

The rearrangement joins TRBV4-3 to TRBJ2-7, with 8 bases aligning to TRBD2. CDR1 and CDR2 from the germline V gene are LGHNA and YSLEER. The CDR3 is made up of 17 amino acids. V lost 4 bases, J lost 0 bases, and 11 bases stayed unmatched. CDR3 amino acids: CASSLDRALAGSYEQYF. CDR3 in DNA: TGCGCCAGCAGCCTAGACCGGGCGCTAGCGGGCTCCTACGAGCAGTACTTC.

V and J are TRBV9 and TRBJ2-3; D gene unclear. Germline assignment: CDR1 SGDLS and CDR2 YYNGEE. CDR3 length: 15 residues. V shed 4 bases and J shed 1 base, with 13 bases lying between them. This CDR3 reads CASSPREGGTDTQYF. The CDR3 region has the DNA TGTGCCAGCAGCCCAAGGGAAGGTGGCACAGATACGCAGTATTTT.

This chain connects TRBV7-8 to TRBJ1-1, with D maybe TRBD1 (6 bases). Germline CDR1 reads SGHVS; CDR2 reads FQNEAQ. V was clipped by 0 bases and J by 0 bases, with 11 bases between them. This CDR3 comprises 16 residues. The CDR3 nucleotides are TGTGCCAGCAGCTTAGCTACAGGGTATATGAACACTGAAGCTTTCTTT. Translated, it gives CASSLATGYMNTEAFF.